The rows below give T cell receptor beta chains drawn from one sample of a study of T cell repertoires in ileal Crohn's disease. The data were produced by immunoSEQ multiplex PCR, yet TCRdb's version contains in-frame clones alone and is incomplete. Seen here are approximately 27,000 clones, 80% to 90% observed once, and the top ten hold around 5.6%. Input material: ileal tissue. The source of these receptors is an adult with Crohn's disease. Both conserved end residues are part of each CDR3. A D gene is named only where the DNA matches it firmly. Clone size is shown for a subset of rows, as once, few, many or a class of expanded clone.

size: NA; V: TRBV19; D: TRBD1; J: TRBJ2-5; DNA: TGTGCCAGCACAGGGGATCGCAAGGAGACCCAGTACTTC; CDR3: CASTGDRKETQYF
size: NA; V: TRBV5-1; D: TRBD1; J: TRBJ2-3; DNA: TGCGCCAGCAGCACCTCACGACAGGGCCCCTCGGATACGCAGTATTTT; CDR3: CASSTSRQGPSDTQYF
size: NA; V: TRBV19; D: NA; J: TRBJ2-7; DNA: TGTGCCAGTAGTCCAACGACAGGTTTCATGTACGAGCAGTACTTC; CDR3: CASSPTTGFMYEQYF
size: NA; V: TRBV14; D: NA; J: TRBJ2-7; DNA: TGTGCCAGCAGCCAAGGAAGGAGTAGGGAGCAGTACTTC; CDR3: CASSQGRSREQYF
size: once; V: TRBV6-4; D: TRBD2; J: TRBJ2-1; DNA: TGTGCCAGCAGTGCCAGAGCGGGGTCCTACAATGAGCAGTTCTTC; CDR3: CASSARAGSYNEQFF
size: few; V: TRBV5-8; D: NA; J: TRBJ2-2; DNA: TGTGCCAGCAGCTACTACCGAGGGCAACCCGGGGAGCTGTTTTTT; CDR3: CASSYYRGQPGELFF
size: NA; V: TRBV5-1; D: NA; J: TRBJ1-6; DNA: TGCGCCAGCAGCTTGAATACGGGGAGATCACCCCTCCACTTT; CDR3: CASSLNTGRSPLHF
size: NA; V: TRBV7-9; D: TRBD2; J: TRBJ2-3; DNA: TGTGCCAGCAGCCAGACTAGCGGGGAGCATACGCAGTATTTT; CDR3: CASSQTSGEHTQYF
size: NA; V: TRBV5-4; D: NA; J: TRBJ2-2; DNA: TGTGCCAGCAGTCTAACTGTTGCGAACACCGGGGAGCTGTTTTTT; CDR3: CASSLTVANTGELFF
size: NA; V: TRBV2; D: TRBD1; J: TRBJ1-1; DNA: TGTGCCAGCAGTCCGGCAGGGGGTCTTGAAGCTTTCTTT; CDR3: CASSPAGGLEAFF
size: NA; V: TRBV5-6; D: NA; J: TRBJ1-5; DNA: TGTGCCAGCAGCGAAACAGGGTTGAATCAGCCCCAGCATTTT; CDR3: CASSETGLNQPQHF